This T cell receptor beta chain comes out of a study of OX40 agonist ivuxolimab in advanced cancers. Study summary: Patients were infused with ivuxolimab every 2 weeks at 0.01 to 10 mg/kg.

Trimming stripped 3 bases from V and 7 bases from J, with 13 bases between. CDR3 size: 14 residues. The germline CDR1 and CDR2 sequences are SNHLY and FYNNEI. Measured with immunoSEQ multiplex PCR; TCRdb has only the in-frame clones, and not every one. Here the sample spans 35,000 to 45,000 clones, roughly 80% being singletons. The material was CD4+ or CD8+ T cells sorted from blood, obtained in a trial of the OX40 agonist ivuxolimab. This rearrangement joins TRBV2 to TRBJ1-5; TRBD1 is a possible D gene (5 bases). The TCR originated in an adult with an advanced solid tumor such as melanoma, head and neck, liver or kidney cancer. CDR3 nucleotide sequence: TGTGCCAGCAGTGAGGGGCAGGGCGAACAGCCCCAGCATTTT. This translates into CASSEGQGEQPQHF.